One and the same sample provided the 32 T cell receptor beta chains below, sequenced in a study of T cell changes during pregnancy in multiple sclerosis. Sequencing was performed with immunoSEQ multiplex PCR; in TCRdb, only in-frame clones are kept and a portion is missing. The sample lists under 85,000 clones, about 94% occurring once. The source material was peripheral blood, sampled in the third trimester of pregnancy. The receptors originated from a female donor with multiple sclerosis, enrolled in a pregnancy study.

V gene TRBV9 combines with J gene TRBJ1-5, with 7 bases lining up with TRBD1. The CDR3 consists of 15 residues. Germline V gene sequence: CDR1 SGDLS, CDR2 YYNGEE. V lost 3 bases to trimming and J lost 1 base; unmatched junction nucleotides: 4. In DNA, the CDR3 is TGTGCCAGCAGCGCCCCAGGGGGAAGCAATCAGCCCCAGCATTTT. Translation gives CASSAPGGSNQPQHF.

For the CDR3, the DNA is TGTGCCAGCAGCGGACAGGGGGCGAACACTGAAGCTTTCTTT. Amino acid sequence: CASSGQGANTEAFF. J is TRBJ1-1 and V is TRBV5-4; TRBD1 agrees at 11 bases. Germline V gene lookup returns CDR1 SGHNT and CDR2 YYREEE (reference sequence). The length of the CDR3 is 14 residues. J was trimmed by 1 base and V by 4 bases; bases with no gene match: 0.

DNA of the CDR3: TGCGCCAGCAGCTTGGCGGCTAGCGGGGGAGAGACCCAGTACTTC. Translated: CASSLAASGGETQYF. V and J are TRBV5-1 and TRBJ2-5, with 10 bases fitting TRBD2. The CDR3 loop spans 15 amino acids. Germline V gives CDR1 SGHRS, CDR2 YFSETQ. J gave up 4 bases and V 0 bases, and 3 bases lay outside the gene matches.

The rearrangement joins TRBV6-1 to TRBJ2-2, with 10 bases that match TRBD2. CDR3 length equals 17 residues. Trimming removed 2 bases from V and 1 base from J; junction bases left unmatched: 4. Per the germline V gene, CDR1 is MNHNS and CDR2 is SASEGT. The DNA for the CDR3 is TGTGCCAGCAGTGAAAGGAGACTAGCGGGGAACACCGGGGAGCTGTTTTTT. It codes for CASSERRLAGNTGELFF.

The rearrangement joins TRBV15 to TRBJ1-2, with D perhaps TRBD1 (5 bases). Trimming removed 0 bases at V and 2 bases at J, with 13 bases between. The CDR3 runs to 16 residues. Germline CDR1 reads LNHNV; CDR2 reads YYDKDF (reference sequence). CDR3 sequence: CATSRDRTQGNYGYTF. CDR3 in DNA: TGTGCCACCAGCAGAGATCGTACTCAGGGAAACTATGGCTACACCTTC.

The chain couples TRBV5-1 to TRBJ1-1; 8 nucleotides match TRBD1. The CDR3 contains 18 residues. Germline V lookup: CDR1 SGHRS, CDR2 YFSETQ. J gave up 4 bases and V 5 bases, and 19 bases lay outside the gene matches. Written as DNA, the CDR3 is TGCGCCAGCAGTGCGTATGCAGGGGGCGCGAGGTTGGGCACTGAAGCTTTCTTT. This sequence encodes CASSAYAGGARLGTEAFF.

This clone was counted only a few times. The rearrangement joins TRBV19 to TRBJ1-1; TRBD1 is a possible D gene (6 bases). Looked up from germline, CDR1 is LNHDA and CDR2 is SQIVND (reference sequence). V lost 2 bases to trimming and J lost 1 base, with 11 bases between them. This CDR3 has 15 amino acids. This chain's CDR3 is CASSINRAPNTEAFF. CDR3 sequence (DNA): TGTGCCAGTAGTATAAACAGGGCCCCGAACACTGAAGCTTTCTTT. The whole variable domain, remainder taken from reference TRBV19 and TRBJ1-1, is DGGITQSPKYLFRKEGQNVTLSCEQNLNHDAMYWYRQDPGQGLRLIYYSQIVNDFQKGDIAEGYSVSREKKESFPLTVTSAQKNPTAFYLCASSINRAPNTEAFFGQGTRLTVV.

This chain links TRBV7-9 with TRBJ1-5; 7 bases match TRBD1. Germline CDR1 and CDR2: SEHNR and FQNEAQ (reference sequence). J gave up 0 bases and V 4 bases, and 15 bases lay outside the gene matches. The CDR3 is made up of 19 amino acids. This chain's CDR3 is CASSSPPRDRVSSNQPQHF. CDR3 DNA: TGTGCCAGCAGCTCACCCCCCAGAGACAGGGTGAGTAGCAATCAGCCCCAGCATTTT.

This clone was observed once. V is TRBV6-4 and J is TRBJ2-1; 13 nucleotides match TRBD2. This CDR3 region has 15 residues. The J segment lost 8 bases and the V segment lost 0 bases, leaving 1 base of the junction unmatched. Germline V gene sequence: CDR1 MRHNA, CDR2 SNTAGT. CDR3 sequence: CASSDSLAGGHEQFF. The DNA of the CDR3 is TGTGCCAGCAGTGACTCACTAGCGGGGGGGCATGAGCAGTTCTTC.

The chain carries TRBV30 and TRBJ2-4; possible D gene TRBD1, 5 bases. CDR3 length equals 11 residues. CDR1 is GTSNPN and CDR2 is SVGIG in the germline V gene (reference sequence). V lost 3 bases, J lost 6 bases, and 6 bases lay in between. The CDR3 sequence: CAWSTGNIQYF. The CDR3 DNA sequence: TGTGCCTGGAGCACAGGAAACATTCAGTACTTC. The complete variable domain, with remaining parts taken from reference TRBV30 and TRBJ2-4, reads SQTIHQWPATLVQPVGSPLSLECTVEGTSNPNLYWYRQAAGRGLQLLFYSVGIGQISSEVPQNLSASRPQDRQFILSSKKLLLSDSGFYLCAWSTGNIQYFGAGTRLSVL.

V usage is TRBV19 and J usage is TRBJ2-3; D may be TRBD2 (5 bases). The germline V gene has CDR1 LNHDA and CDR2 SQIVND (reference sequence). V was trimmed by 5 bases and J by 6 bases, leaving 15 bases between them. This CDR3 has 14 residues. CDR3 residues: CASSVLAEGDTQYF. The CDR3 DNA sequence: TGTGCCAGTAGTGTACTGGCCGAGGGTGATACGCAGTATTTT.

The chain is built from TRBV7-2 and TRBJ1-4, with 7 positions matching TRBD1. This CDR3 spans 18 amino acids. Germline-derived CDR1 and CDR2 are SGHTA and FQGNSA. V shed 5 bases, J shed 4 bases, and the junction held 16 bases outside the gene matches. CDR3 sequence (DNA): TGTGCCAGCAGCCCGGGTTACAGGGGTATTGGTGTTAATGAAAAACTGTTTTTT. Amino acids: CASSPGYRGIGVNEKLFF.

J is TRBJ1-6 and V is TRBV6-4; possibly TRBD1 for D (6 bases). V dropped 7 bases and J dropped 7 bases, with 17 bases sitting between them. CDR3 size: 15 residues. Per germline, CDR1 MRHNA and CDR2 SNTAGT. The CDR3 DNA reads as TGTGCCAGCACCCCGGACAGCGGGGGCAATTCACCCCTCCACTTT. Protein sequence: CASTPDSGGNSPLHF.

The rearrangement links TRBV6-4 to TRBJ2-7, with TRBD1 as a possible D gene (6 bases). The V end lost 8 bases, the J end lost 7 bases, and 18 bases lay between the germline ends. The CDR3 is 13 residues long. CDR1 is MRHNA and CDR2 is SNTAGT in the germline V gene. The CDR3 nucleotides read TGTGCCAGCTCGACAGGCCCCCTCAGAGAGCAGTACTTC. As protein: CASSTGPLREQYF.

The chain has TRBV19 and TRBJ1-1, with D hard to call. This CDR3 region has 13 residues. Per the germline V gene, CDR1 is LNHDA and CDR2 is SQIVND (reference sequence). V lost 6 bases, J lost 0 bases, and 8 bases lay in between. The CDR3 spells CASSARMNTEAFF. In DNA form, the CDR3 reads TGTGCCAGTAGCGCCAGAATGAACACTGAAGCTTTCTTT.

The V and J genes are TRBV13 and TRBJ2-1, with D tentatively TRBD2 (5 bases). CDR3 length: 14 amino acids. Trimming took off 6 bases at V and 2 bases at J, with 11 bases between the two ends. The germline V gene encodes CDR1 PRHDT and CDR2 FYEKMQ (reference sequence). The CDR3 DNA sequence: TGTGCCAGCAGGATAGGAGGTCCCTACAATGAGCAGTTCTTC. It yields the protein CASRIGGPYNEQFF.

The chain links TRBV9 to TRBJ2-3, with 11 positions matching TRBD2. CDR3 length equals 19 residues. J was trimmed by 4 bases and V by 3 bases; bases with no gene match: 16. Germline V gives CDR1 SGDLS, CDR2 YYNGEE. CDR3 loop: CASSAVGGLSGGAADTQYF. The CDR3 DNA reads TGTGCCAGCAGCGCCGTCGGGGGGCTTAGCGGGGGGGCCGCAGATACGCAGTATTTT.

The chain is built from TRBV6-6 and TRBJ1-6, with D possibly matching TRBD1 (5 bases). CDR1 MNHNY and CDR2 SVGAGI come from the germline V gene (reference sequence). Trimming left V 2 bases short and J 8 bases short, with 7 bases between. The CDR3 has 13 amino acids. In DNA form, the CDR3 reads TGTGCCAGCAGTTACATCAGGGATTCACCCCTCCACTTT. This gives the protein CASSYIRDSPLHF.

V and J are TRBV5-1 and TRBJ2-5; 11 bases agree with TRBD2. The germline gives CDR1 SGHRS, CDR2 YFSETQ. This CDR3 has 19 amino acids. V gave up 5 bases and J gave up 0 bases; unmatched junction bases: 15. In nucleotides, the CDR3 is TGCGCCAGCAGACTCCTAGCGGGGGGCGTTTCAACATACCAAGAGACCCAGTACTTC. It yields the protein CASRLLAGGVSTYQETQYF.

The J gene is TRBJ2-3, the V gene TRBV4-2; 13 bases align to TRBD2. Germline V CDR1 and CDR2: LGHNA, YNFKEQ. This CDR3 is 16 amino acids long. The ends lost 5 bases at V and 3 bases at J; junction bases unmatched: 5. The CDR3 is CASSSSTSGGTDTQYF. The DNA of the CDR3 is TGTGCCAGCAGCTCCTCGACTAGCGGGGGGACAGATACGCAGTATTTT.

This clone was counted only a few times. The genes are TRBV6-1 and TRBJ2-7; 7 nucleotides align to TRBD2. J lost 3 bases, V lost 1 base, and 3 bases had no gene match. CDR1 MNHNS and CDR2 SASEGT come from the germline V gene. CDR3 length: 14 residues. In DNA form, the CDR3 reads TGTGCCAGCAGTGAAGGGGGGGGGAGCTACGAGCAGTACTTC. Its translation is CASSEGGGSYEQYF.

The chain couples TRBV6-5 to TRBJ1-3; D not resolved. V gave up 0 bases and J gave up 3 bases, with 12 bases separating them. CDR1 and CDR2 (germline): MNHEY, SVGAGI. The CDR3 runs to 16 residues. CDR3 amino acids: CASSYSGRMDGNTIYF. CDR3 bases: TGTGCCAGCAGTTACTCGGGCAGGATGGATGGAAACACCATATATTTT.

The chain couples TRBV11-2 to TRBJ1-1, with D unclear. Germline CDR1 reads SGHAT; CDR2 reads FQNNGV. This CDR3 comprises 15 residues. Trimming left V 5 bases short and J 0 bases short, with 13 bases between. The CDR3 region is CASSPPGAMNTEAFF. CDR3 nucleotides: TGTGCCAGCAGCCCCCCCGGAGCGATGAACACTGAAGCTTTCTTT.

This chain links TRBV7-3 with TRBJ2-1; possibly TRBD1 for D (5 bases). V dropped 5 bases and J dropped 10 bases, with 15 bases sitting between them. The CDR3 is 13 amino acids. CDR1 SGHTA and CDR2 FQGTGA come from the germline V gene. The CDR3 bases are TGTGCCAGCAGCCCAGCCAGGGAAGGGGAGCAGTTCTTC. This translates into CASSPAREGEQFF.

This CDR3 reads CASSFTRGSTDTQYF. DNA of the CDR3: TGTGCCAGCAGTTTTACGAGGGGGAGCACAGATACGCAGTATTTT. The rearrangement links TRBV27 to TRBJ2-3; D might be TRBD1 (6 bases). CDR1 is MNHEY, CDR2 SMNVEV, per germline (reference sequence). Trimming cost V 3 bases and J 0 bases, with 10 bases left between them. The CDR3 runs to 15 residues.

The chain joins TRBV7-8 to TRBJ2-7; D unresolved. The CDR3 extends over 14 amino acids. Germline V CDR1 and CDR2: SGHVS, FQNEAQ. Trimming cost V 6 bases and J 2 bases, with 14 bases left between them. The CDR3 DNA sequence: TGTGCCAGCAGTTCCTTCCAGGCCCCCTACGAGCAGTACTTC. Amino acids: CASSSFQAPYEQYF. Together with reference TRBV7-8 and TRBJ2-7, the CDR3 gives the full variable domain: GAGVSQSPRYKVAKRGQDVALRCDPISGHVSLFWYQQALGQGPEFLTYFQNEAQLDKSGLPSDRFFAERPEGSVSTLKIQRTQQEDSAVYLCASSSFQAPYEQYFGPGTRLTVT.

The chain employs TRBV25-1 and TRBJ2-7, with 9 positions matching TRBD1. The CDR3 totals 16 residues. Germline CDR1 reads MGHDK; CDR2 reads SYGVNS. J gave up 6 bases and V 3 bases, and 12 bases lay outside the gene matches. This chain's CDR3 is CASSDPGQGRLGEQYF. For the CDR3, the DNA is TGTGCCAGCAGTGACCCCGGACAGGGGCGTCTAGGCGAGCAGTACTTC.

The CDR3 DNA reads TGTGCCAGCAGCGAGGGGATAGCGGGAGATACGCAGTATTTT. This sequence encodes CASSEGIAGDTQYF. The chain joins TRBV7-8 to TRBJ2-3, with 7 nucleotides matching TRBD2. V lost 5 bases, J lost 5 bases, and 7 bases stayed unmatched. The CDR3 runs to 14 residues. Germline lookup yields CDR1 SGHVS and CDR2 FQNEAQ.

This chain joins TRBV2 and TRBJ2-1; weak D call: TRBD2 (5 bases). The CDR3 spans 13 residues. Germline V lookup: CDR1 SNHLY, CDR2 FYNNEI. V lost 6 bases, J lost 9 bases, and 15 bases lay in between. CDR3 sequence reads: CASSPFSEGEQFF. The CDR3 DNA reads as TGTGCCAGCAGCCCCTTTAGCGAGGGTGAGCAGTTCTTC.

This chain uses TRBV9 with TRBJ1-1; TRBD1 is a possible D gene (6 bases). The V gene lost 0 bases and the J gene lost 7 bases, with 22 bases spanning the gap. The germline gives CDR1 SGDLS, CDR2 YYNGEE. This CDR3 has 17 amino acids. CDR3 in amino acids: CASSVAPLGVGANEAFF. DNA of the CDR3: TGTGCCAGCAGCGTAGCCCCGCTGGGGGTGGGGGCGAATGAAGCTTTCTTT.

Comment on this clone: Mismatch with germline at one junction end may stem from a read error. The V gene is TRBV4-1, the J gene TRBJ2-1, with TRBD1 matching over 8 bases. The CDR3 consists of 12 residues. The germline V gene encodes CDR1 MGHRA and CDR2 YSYEKL. CDR3 region: CASSQRSDRVIF. In nucleotides, the CDR3 is TGCGCCAGCAGCCAACGTTCGGACAGGGTAATCTTC.

The V and J genes are TRBV6-5 and TRBJ1-1; TRBD1 matches 7 bases. V was pared by 0 bases and J by 12 bases, with 7 bases of the junction left unmatched. The CDR3 extends over 13 amino acids. Germline values: CDR1 MNHEY, CDR2 SVGAGI. In nucleotides, the CDR3 is TGTGCCAGCAGTTACTCGGGACAGCGAAAGACTTTCTTT. The encoded protein is CASSYSGQRKTFF.